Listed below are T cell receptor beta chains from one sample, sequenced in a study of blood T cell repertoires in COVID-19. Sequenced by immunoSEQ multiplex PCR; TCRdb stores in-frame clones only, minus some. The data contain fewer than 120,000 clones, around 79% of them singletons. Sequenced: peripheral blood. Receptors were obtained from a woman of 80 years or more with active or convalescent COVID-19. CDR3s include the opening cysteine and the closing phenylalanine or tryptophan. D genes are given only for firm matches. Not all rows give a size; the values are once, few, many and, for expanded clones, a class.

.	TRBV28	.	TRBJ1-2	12	TGTGCCAGCAGATCGGGATTGATCAGCTACACCTTC	CASRSGLISYTF
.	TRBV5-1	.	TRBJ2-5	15	TGCGCCAGCAGCTTTCGTACAGGTACTCAAGAGACCCAGTACTTC	CASSFRTGTQETQYF
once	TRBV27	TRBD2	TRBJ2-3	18	TGTGCCAGCAGCGGACTAGCGGGAGGGCTCCGGGAGGTAGATACGCAGTATTTT	CASSGLAGGLREVDTQYF
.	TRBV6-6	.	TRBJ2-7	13	TGTGCCAGTAAGAGTCTCCCTCACTACGAGCAGTACTTC	CASKSLPHYEQYF
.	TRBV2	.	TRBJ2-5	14	TGTGCCAGCAGTGAATTGACTCCTCAAGAGACCCAGTACTTC	CASSELTPQETQYF
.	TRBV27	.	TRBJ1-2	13	TGTGCCAGCAGTACCAGACTGGCGAATGGCTACACCTTC	CASSTRLANGYTF
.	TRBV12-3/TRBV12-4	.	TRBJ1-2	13	TGTGCCAGCACATACGCGGGGGGGTCGGCGATCACCTTC	CASTYAGGSAITF
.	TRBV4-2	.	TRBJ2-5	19	TGTGCCAGCAGCCAAGGCGGGGCGGGTCTGGCGGGATTGTACGAGACCCAGTACTTC	CASSQGGAGLAGLYETQYF
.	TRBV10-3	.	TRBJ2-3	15	TGTGCCATCAGTGAGTCAAGGACTAGCACAGATACGCAGTATTTT	CAISESRTSTDTQYF
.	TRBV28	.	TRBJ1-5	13	TGTGCCAGCAGTGAGGCTGGTATTCAGCCCCAGCATTTT	CASSEAGIQPQHF
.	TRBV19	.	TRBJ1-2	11	TGTGCCAGTAGGTACAGCTATGGCTACACCTTC	CASRYSYGYTF
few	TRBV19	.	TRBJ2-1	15	TGTGCCAGTAGTATAGGCCCGAGCTCCTACAATGAGCAGTTCTTC	CASSIGPSSYNEQFF
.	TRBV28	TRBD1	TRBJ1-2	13	TGTGCCAGCAACGGACAGGGGGCGTCCGGCTACACCTTC	CASNGQGASGYTF
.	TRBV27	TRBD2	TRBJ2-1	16	TGTGCCAGCAGTAGACTATCGGGACTAGCAACCAATGAGCAGTTCTTC	CASSRLSGLATNEQFF
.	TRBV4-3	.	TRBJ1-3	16	TGCGCCAGCAGCCCCCAGGTGGCGGGATCTGGAAACACCATATATTTT	CASSPQVAGSGNTIYF
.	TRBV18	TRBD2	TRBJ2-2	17	TGTGCCAGCTCACCACCTTGGGCTAGCGGTGCCACCGGGGAGCTGTTTTTT	CASSPPWASGATGELFF
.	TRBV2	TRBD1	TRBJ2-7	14	TGTGCCAGCAGTCCGACAGGGATCGTATACGAGCAGTACTTC	CASSPTGIVYEQYF
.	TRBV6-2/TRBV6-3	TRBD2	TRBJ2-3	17	TGTGCCAGCAGCAACCTTCACAGCGGGAGAACCACAGATACGCAGTATTTT	CASSNLHSGRTTDTQYF
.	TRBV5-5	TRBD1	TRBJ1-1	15	TGTGCCAGCAGCGGGGGACAGGGCAGTTTCACTGAAGCTTTCTTT	CASSGGQGSFTEAFF
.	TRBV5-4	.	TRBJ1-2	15	TGTGCCAGCAGCCCCCACGGGAGTACTAACTATGGCTACACCTTC	CASSPHGSTNYGYTF
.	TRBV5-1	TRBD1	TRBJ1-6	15	TGCGCCAGCAGCTTCCAGGGGGTCGGTGGGTCACCCCTCCACTTT	CASSFQGVGGSPLHF
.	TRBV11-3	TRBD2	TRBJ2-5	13	TGTGCCAGCAGCCAAGGACTAGCAGAGACCCAGTACTTC	CASSQGLAETQYF
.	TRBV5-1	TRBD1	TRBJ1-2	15	TGCGCCAGCAGCCAGACGACAGGGGGCCCTTATGGCTACACCTTC	CASSQTTGGPYGYTF
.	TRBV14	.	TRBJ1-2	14	TGTGCCAGCAGCAGACCCGGGAACCCCTATGGCTACACCTTC	CASSRPGNPYGYTF
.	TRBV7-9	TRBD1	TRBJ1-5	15	TGTGCCAGCAGCCTAACAGGGGGCGTCGATCAGCCCCAGCATTTT	CASSLTGGVDQPQHF
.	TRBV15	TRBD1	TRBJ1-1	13	TGTGCCACCAGCAGAGGAGACAGGGTCGCGTTCCGATTT	CATSRGDRVAFRF
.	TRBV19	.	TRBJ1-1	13	TGTGCCAGTAGTATCCTACAGGGCAATGAAGCTTTCTTT	CASSILQGNEAFF
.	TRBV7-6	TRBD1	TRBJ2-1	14	TGTGCCAGCAGCTCGGGACAGGCCTACAATGAGCAGTTCTTC	CASSSGQAYNEQFF
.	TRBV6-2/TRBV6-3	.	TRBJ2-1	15	TGTGCCAGCAGTTACCAGGACAGAGTCTACAATGAGCAGTTCTTC	CASSYQDRVYNEQFF
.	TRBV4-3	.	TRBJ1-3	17	TGCGCCAGCAGCCAAGATCTGGGGGGGTTCTCTGGAAACACCATATATTTT	CASSQDLGGFSGNTIYF
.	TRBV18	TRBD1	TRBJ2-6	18	TGTGCCAGCTCACCCCGGGACAGATCTTCTACTGGGGCCAACGTCCTGACTTTC	CASSPRDRSSTGANVLTF
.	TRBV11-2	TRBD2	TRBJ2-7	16	TGTGCCAGCAGCCACCGGACTAGCGGGAGGGGCTACGAGCAGTACTTC	CASSHRTSGRGYEQYF
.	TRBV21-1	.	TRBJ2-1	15	TGTGCCAGCAGCAAACTTTCACTCGCCTACAATGAGCAGTTCTTC	CASSKLSLAYNEQFF
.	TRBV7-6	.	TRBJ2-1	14	TGTGCCAGCAGTATGGGTAGAGGGTTCAATGAGCAGTTCTTC	CASSMGRGFNEQFF
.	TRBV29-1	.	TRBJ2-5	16	TGCAGCGTTCCGAGGACAATGTCATCCCACGATAAGACCCAGTACTTC	CSVPRTMSSHDKTQYF
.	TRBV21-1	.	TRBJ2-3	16	TGTGCCAGCACCGGGACTAGCGGGAGTATGGCGTATACGCAGTATTTT	CASTGTSGSMAYTQYF
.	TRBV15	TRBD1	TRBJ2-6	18	TGTGCCACCAGCAGAGGGGGGACAGGTTACACTGGGGCCAACGTCCTGACTTTC	CATSRGGTGYTGANVLTF
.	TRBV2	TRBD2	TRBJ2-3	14	TGTGCCAGCAGTATGATAGCGGGAGCAGATACGCAGTATTTT	CASSMIAGADTQYF
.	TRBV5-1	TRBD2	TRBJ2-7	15	TGCGCCAGCAGCATCGCCCGACTAGCGGGACGCGAGCAGTACTTC	CASSIARLAGREQYF
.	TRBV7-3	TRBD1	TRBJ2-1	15	TGTGCCAGCAGCCGACAGGGAGCGACCTACAATGAGCAGTTCTTC	CASSRQGATYNEQFF
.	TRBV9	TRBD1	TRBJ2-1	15	TGTGCCAGCAGCGTGGACAGGGCTACCTACAATGAGCAGTTCTTC	CASSVDRATYNEQFF
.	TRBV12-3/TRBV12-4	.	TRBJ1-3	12	TGTGCCAGCAGCTTTACTGAAAACACCATATATTTT	CASSFTENTIYF
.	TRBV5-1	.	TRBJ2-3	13	TGCGCCAGCAGCTTAGGACTCACAGATACGCAGTATTTT	CASSLGLTDTQYF
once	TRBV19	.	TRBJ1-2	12	TGTGCCACCAGTGACAGGTCTGGAGGCTACACCTTC	CATSDRSGGYTF
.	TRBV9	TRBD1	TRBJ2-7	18	TGTGCCAGCAGGGGACTGACAGGGGCAGCCCCCAGATCCTACGAGCAGTACTTC	CASRGLTGAAPRSYEQYF